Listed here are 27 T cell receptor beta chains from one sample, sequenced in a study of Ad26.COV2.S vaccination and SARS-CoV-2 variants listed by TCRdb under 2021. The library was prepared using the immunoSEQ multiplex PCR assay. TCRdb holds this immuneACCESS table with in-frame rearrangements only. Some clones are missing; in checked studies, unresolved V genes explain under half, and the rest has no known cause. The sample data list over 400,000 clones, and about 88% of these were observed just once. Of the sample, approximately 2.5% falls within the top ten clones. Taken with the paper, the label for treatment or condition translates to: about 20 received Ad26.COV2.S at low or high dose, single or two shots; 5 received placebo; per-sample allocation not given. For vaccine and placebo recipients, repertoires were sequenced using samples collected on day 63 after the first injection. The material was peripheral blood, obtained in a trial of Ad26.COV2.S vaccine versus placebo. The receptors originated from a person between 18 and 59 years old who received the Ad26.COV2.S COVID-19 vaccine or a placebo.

The CDR3 coding sequence is TGTGCCAGCAGCGTAGAGGGAACGACAGGGGTCGTGTATGGCTACACCTTC. This gives the protein CASSVEGTTGVVYGYTF. The chain couples TRBV9 to TRBJ1-2, with 8 bases identical to TRBD1. Looked up from germline, CDR1 is SGDLS and CDR2 is YYNGEE. Losses at the gene ends were 0 bases for V and 5 bases for J; bases not matched to a gene: 12. This CDR3 comprises 17 residues. The variable domain in full, completed from reference TRBV9 and TRBJ1-2, reads DSGVTQTPKHLITATGQRVTLRCSPRSGDLSVYWYQQSLDQGLQFLIQYYNGEERAKGNILERFSAQQFPDLHSELNLSSLELGDSALYFCASSVEGTTGVVYGYTFGSGTRLTVV.

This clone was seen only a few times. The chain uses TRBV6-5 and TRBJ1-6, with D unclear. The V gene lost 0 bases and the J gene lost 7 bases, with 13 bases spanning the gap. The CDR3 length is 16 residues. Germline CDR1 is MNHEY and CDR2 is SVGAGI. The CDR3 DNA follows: TGTGCCAGCAGTTACTCCCCCGGCGACCCCAATTCACCCCTCCACTTT. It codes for CASSYSPGDPNSPLHF.

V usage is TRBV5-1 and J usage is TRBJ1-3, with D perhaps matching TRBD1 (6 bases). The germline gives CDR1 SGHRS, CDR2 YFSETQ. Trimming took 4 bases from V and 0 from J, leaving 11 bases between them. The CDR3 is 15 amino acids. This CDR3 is CASSQDSVSGNTIYF. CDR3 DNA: TGCGCCAGCAGCCAGGACAGTGTCTCTGGAAACACCATATATTTT. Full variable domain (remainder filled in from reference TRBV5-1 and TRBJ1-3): KAGVTQTPRYLIKTRGQQVTLSCSPISGHRSVSWYQQTPGQGLQFLFEYFSETQRNKGNFPGRFSGRQFSNSRSEMNVSTLELGDSALYLCASSQDSVSGNTIYFGEGSWLTVV.

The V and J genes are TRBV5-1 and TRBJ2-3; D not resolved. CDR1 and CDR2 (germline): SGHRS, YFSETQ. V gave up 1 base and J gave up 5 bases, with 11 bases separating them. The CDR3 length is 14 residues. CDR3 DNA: TGCGCCAGCAGCTTGAGGGCCCTCGGAGATACGCAGTATTTT. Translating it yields CASSLRALGDTQYF.

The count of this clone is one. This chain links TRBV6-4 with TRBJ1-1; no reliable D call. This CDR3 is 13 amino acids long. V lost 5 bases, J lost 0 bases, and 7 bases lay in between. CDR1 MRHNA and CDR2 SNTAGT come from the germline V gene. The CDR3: CASSHTVNTEAFF. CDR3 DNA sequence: TGTGCCAGCAGTCACACGGTGAACACTGAAGCTTTCTTT.

Here the CDR3 DNA reads TGCGCCAGCAGCCCTGGGACCAGAAACTATGGCTACACCTTC. It specifies CASSPGTRNYGYTF. The chain is built from TRBV5-1 and TRBJ1-2; TRBD1 might be the D (5 bases). The V and J ends lost 4 bases and 2 bases respectively, with 12 bases between them. Germline V gene sequence: CDR1 SGHRS, CDR2 YFSETQ. CDR3 length equals 14 residues.

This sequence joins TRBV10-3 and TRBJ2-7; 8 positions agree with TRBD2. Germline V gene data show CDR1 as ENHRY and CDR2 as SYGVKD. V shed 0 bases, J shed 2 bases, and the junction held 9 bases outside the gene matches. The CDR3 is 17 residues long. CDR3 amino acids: CAISESGSGRVTYEQYV. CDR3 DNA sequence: TGTGCCATCAGTGAGTCCGGAAGCGGGAGAGTGACCTACGAGCAGTACGTC.

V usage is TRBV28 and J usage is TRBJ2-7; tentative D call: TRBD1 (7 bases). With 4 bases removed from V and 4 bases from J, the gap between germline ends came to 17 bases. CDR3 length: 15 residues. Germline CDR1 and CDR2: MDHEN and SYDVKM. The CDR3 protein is CASSSGGRSVYEQYV. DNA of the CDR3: TGTGCCAGCAGTTCAGGGGGGCGGTCCGTATACGAGCAGTACGTC.

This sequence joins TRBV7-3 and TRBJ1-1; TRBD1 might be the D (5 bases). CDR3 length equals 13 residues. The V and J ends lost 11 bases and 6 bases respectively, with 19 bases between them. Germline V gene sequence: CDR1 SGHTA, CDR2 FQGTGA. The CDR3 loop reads CASGLTYDAEAFF. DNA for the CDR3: TGTGCCTCAGGGCTCACCTACGACGCTGAAGCTTTCTTT.

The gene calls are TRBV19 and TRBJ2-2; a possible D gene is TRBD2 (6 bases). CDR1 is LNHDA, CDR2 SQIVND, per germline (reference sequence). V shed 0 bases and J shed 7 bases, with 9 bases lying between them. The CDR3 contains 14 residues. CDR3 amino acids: CASSIELAFGELFF. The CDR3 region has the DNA TGTGCCAGTAGTATAGAACTAGCTTTCGGGGAGCTGTTTTTT.

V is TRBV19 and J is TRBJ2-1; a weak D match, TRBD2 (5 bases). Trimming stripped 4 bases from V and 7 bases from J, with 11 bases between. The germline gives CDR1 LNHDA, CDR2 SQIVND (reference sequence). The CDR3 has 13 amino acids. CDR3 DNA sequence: TGTGCCAGTAGTAAGGGCCGACTAAATGAGCAGTTCTTC. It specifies CASSKGRLNEQFF. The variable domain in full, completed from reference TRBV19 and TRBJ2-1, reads DGGITQSPKYLFRKEGQNVTLSCEQNLNHDAMYWYRQDPGQGLRLIYYSQIVNDFQKGDIAEGYSVSREKKESFPLTVTSAQKNPTAFYLCASSKGRLNEQFFGPGTRLTVL.

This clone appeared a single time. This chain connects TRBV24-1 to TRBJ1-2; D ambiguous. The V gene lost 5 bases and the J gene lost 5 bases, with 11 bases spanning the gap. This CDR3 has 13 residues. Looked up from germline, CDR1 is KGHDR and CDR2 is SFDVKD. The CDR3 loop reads CATSGGRLYGYTF. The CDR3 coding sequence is TGTGCCACCAGTGGCGGACGGTTGTATGGCTACACCTTC.

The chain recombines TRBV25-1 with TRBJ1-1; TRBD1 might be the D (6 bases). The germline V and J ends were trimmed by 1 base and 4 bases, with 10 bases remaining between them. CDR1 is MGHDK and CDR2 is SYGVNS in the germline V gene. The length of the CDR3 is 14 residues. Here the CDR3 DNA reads TGTGCCAGCAGTGAATCGCAGGGGTCCACTGAAGCTTTCTTT. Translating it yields CASSESQGSTEAFF.

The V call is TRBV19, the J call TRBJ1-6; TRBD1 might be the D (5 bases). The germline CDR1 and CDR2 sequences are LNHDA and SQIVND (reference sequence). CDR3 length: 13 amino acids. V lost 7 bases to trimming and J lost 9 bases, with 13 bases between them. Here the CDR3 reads CASMRGISSPLHF. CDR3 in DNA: TGTGCCAGTATGAGGGGCATCAGTTCACCCCTCCACTTT.

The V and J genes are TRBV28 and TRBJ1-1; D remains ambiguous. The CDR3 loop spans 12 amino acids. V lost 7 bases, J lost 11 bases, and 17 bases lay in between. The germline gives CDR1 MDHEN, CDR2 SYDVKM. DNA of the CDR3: TGTGCCAGCAACAAGGACGGAGTCAAGGCTTTCTTT. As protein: CASNKDGVKAFF.

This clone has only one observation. CDR3 nucleotide sequence: TGTGCCAGCACCCCGAGCGGGATAAAGGTCTACGAGCAGTACTTC. Residues: CASTPSGIKVYEQYF. The J gene is TRBJ2-7, the V gene TRBV6-2 or TRBV6-3; 7 bases line up with TRBD2. CDR3 length equals 15 residues. J lost 3 bases, V lost 7 bases, and 12 bases had no gene match. Germline assignment: CDR1 MNHEY and CDR2 SVGEGT.

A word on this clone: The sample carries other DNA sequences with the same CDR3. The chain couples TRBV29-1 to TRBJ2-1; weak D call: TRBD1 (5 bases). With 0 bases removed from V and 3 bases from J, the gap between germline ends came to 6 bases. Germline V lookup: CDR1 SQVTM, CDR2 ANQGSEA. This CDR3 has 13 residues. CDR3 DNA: TGCAGCGTTGAAGAGGGGCACTACAATGAGCAGTTCTTC. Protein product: CSVEEGHYNEQFF.

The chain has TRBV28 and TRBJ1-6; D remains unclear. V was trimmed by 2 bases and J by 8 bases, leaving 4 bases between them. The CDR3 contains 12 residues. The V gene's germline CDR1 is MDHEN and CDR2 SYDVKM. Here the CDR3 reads CASSLIHSPLHF. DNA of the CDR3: TGTGCCAGCAGTTTAATCCATTCACCCCTCCACTTT.

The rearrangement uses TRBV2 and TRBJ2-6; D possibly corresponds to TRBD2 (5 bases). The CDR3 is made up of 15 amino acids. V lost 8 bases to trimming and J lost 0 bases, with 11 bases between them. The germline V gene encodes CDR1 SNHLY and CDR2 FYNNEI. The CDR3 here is CASSSLNSGANVLTF. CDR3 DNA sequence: TGTGCCAGCTCTAGCCTGAACTCTGGGGCCAACGTCCTGACTTTC.

The CDR3 DNA is TGTGCCAGCAGCGCGGGACTCGCGGCGAATCAGATCACTGAAGCTTTCTTT. It encodes CASSAGLAANQITEAFF. The rearrangement links TRBV5-5 to TRBJ1-1, with TRBD1 as a possible D gene (5 bases). There are 17 residues in the CDR3. Germline V lookup: CDR1 SGHKS, CDR2 YYEKEE (reference sequence). The germline V and J ends were trimmed by 4 bases and 4 bases, with 23 bases remaining between them.

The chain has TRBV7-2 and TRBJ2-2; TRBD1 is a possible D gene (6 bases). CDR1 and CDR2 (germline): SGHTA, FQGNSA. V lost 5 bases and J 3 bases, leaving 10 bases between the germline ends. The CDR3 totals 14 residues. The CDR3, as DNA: TGTGCCAGCAGCCTTAGGGGGTACACCGGGGAGCTGTTTTTT. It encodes CASSLRGYTGELFF.

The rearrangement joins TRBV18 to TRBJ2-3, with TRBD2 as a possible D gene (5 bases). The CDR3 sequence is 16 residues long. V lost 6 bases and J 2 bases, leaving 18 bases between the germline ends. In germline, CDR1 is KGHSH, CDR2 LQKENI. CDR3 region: CASSNYQAGFTDTQYF. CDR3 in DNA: TGTGCCAGCTCCAATTACCAGGCGGGTTTCACAGATACGCAGTATTTT.

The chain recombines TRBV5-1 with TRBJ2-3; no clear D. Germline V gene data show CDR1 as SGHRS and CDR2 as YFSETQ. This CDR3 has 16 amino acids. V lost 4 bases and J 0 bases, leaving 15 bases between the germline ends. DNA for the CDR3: TGCGCCAGCAGCCCGGACCCACAATCCAGCACAGATACGCAGTATTTT. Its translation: CASSPDPQSSTDTQYF. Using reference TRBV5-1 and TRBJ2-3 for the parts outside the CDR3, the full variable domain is KAGVTQTPRYLIKTRGQQVTLSCSPISGHRSVSWYQQTPGQGLQFLFEYFSETQRNKGNFPGRFSGRQFSNSRSEMNVSTLELGDSALYLCASSPDPQSSTDTQYFGPGTRLTVL.

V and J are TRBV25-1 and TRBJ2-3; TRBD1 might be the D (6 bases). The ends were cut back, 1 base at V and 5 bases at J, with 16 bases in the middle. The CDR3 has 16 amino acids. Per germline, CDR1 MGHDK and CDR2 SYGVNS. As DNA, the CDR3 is TGTGCCAGCAGTGAATTCGCGTGGCAGGGGAAAGATACGCAGTATTTT. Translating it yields CASSEFAWQGKDTQYF.

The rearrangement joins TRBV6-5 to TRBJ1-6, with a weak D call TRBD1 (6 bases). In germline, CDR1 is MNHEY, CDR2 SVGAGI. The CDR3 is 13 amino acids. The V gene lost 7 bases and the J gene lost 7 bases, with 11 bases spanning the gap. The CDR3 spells CASKRGSNSPLHF. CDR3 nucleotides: TGTGCCAGCAAAAGGGGGTCAAATTCACCCCTCCACTTT.

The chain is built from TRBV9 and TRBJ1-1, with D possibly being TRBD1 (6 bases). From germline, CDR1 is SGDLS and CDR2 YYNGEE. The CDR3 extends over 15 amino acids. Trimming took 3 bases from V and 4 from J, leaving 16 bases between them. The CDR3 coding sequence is TGTGCCAGCAGCGAAATATCGGTCAGGGGCACTGAAGCTTTCTTT. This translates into CASSEISVRGTEAFF. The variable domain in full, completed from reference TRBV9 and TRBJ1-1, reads DSGVTQTPKHLITATGQRVTLRCSPRSGDLSVYWYQQSLDQGLQFLIQYYNGEERAKGNILERFSAQQFPDLHSELNLSSLELGDSALYFCASSEISVRGTEAFFGQGTRLTVV.

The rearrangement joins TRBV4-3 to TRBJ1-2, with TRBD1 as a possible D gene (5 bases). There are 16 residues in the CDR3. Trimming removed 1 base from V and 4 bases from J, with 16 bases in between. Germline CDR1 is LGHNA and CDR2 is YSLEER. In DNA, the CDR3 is TGCGCCAGCAGCCAAGGGACACCTCCCTTTAGCTATGGCTACACCTTC. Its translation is CASSQGTPPFSYGYTF.